This entry is about one TCR beta chain. Antigen: not known. The time point here: after dendritic cell vaccination, including at tumor progression/relapse. The PCR used 60 V beta and 13 J beta primers. Assay used: immunoSEQ multiplex PCR; TCRdb lists only in-frame clones, some missing. The table records fewer than 25,000 clones, under 90% of them present only once. The data are from a study of glioma-infiltrating T cells after dendritic cell vaccination. Overall study: Dendritic cells derived from monocytes and pulsed with autologous tumor lysate formed the vaccine.

Whole-study findings and limits: Complete blood and tumor specimen sets were limited to few patients.

The TCR comes from a human donor with glioblastoma. Specimen: blood, collected after dendritic cell vaccination.

The CDR3 here is CASSAVKLAGVTDTQYF. The CDR3 coding sequence is TGTGCCAGCAGCGCCGTAAAACTAGCGGGAGTCACAGATACGCAGTATTTT. J is TRBJ2-3 and V is TRBV9; 11 bases match TRBD2. J lost 2 bases, V lost 3 bases, and 8 bases had no gene match. The germline V gene has CDR1 SGDLS and CDR2 YYNGEE. CDR3 length: 17 residues. Full variable domain (missing parts from reference TRBV9 and TRBJ2-3): DSGVTQTPKHLITATGQRVTLRCSPRSGDLSVYWYQQSLDQGLQFLIQYYNGEERAKGNILERFSAQQFPDLHSELNLSSLELGDSALYFCASSAVKLAGVTDTQYFGPGTRLTVL.